The 18 T cell receptor beta chains in this list originate from one sample, sequenced in a study of T cells in Graves' hyperthyroidism and ophthalmopathy. TCR beta CDR3 region amplification was performed from RNA transcripts. The TCR CDR3 was amplified in a first-round RT-PCR using the HTBI primer set. TCRdb ran MiXCR on the multiplex PCR reads and lists one entry per CDR3 protein. The sample shows hundreds of thousands of distinct CDR3 sequences, about 45% of them seen only once. The specimen was peripheral blood or thyroid tissue (not recorded which). These receptors all stem from a woman aged 18 to 35 with Graves' hyperthyroidism.

This clonotype was detected ten times or more. The chain couples TRBV7-9 to TRBJ1-4; 7 bases align to TRBD1. After removal of 5 bases from V and 4 bases from J, the junction contained 4 bases not matched to a gene. The germline gives CDR1 SEHNR, CDR2 FQNEAQ (reference sequence). This CDR3 has 14 amino acids. Written as DNA, the CDR3 is TGTGCCAGCAGCCAGGGACAGTTTAATGAAAAACTGTTTTTT. Protein product: CASSQGQFNEKLFF.

The CDR3 nucleotides read TGTGCCAGTAGTACGACTTTGACAGGGGGTAGGACTGAAGCTTTCTTT. Residues: CASSTTLTGGRTEAFF. The gene calls are TRBV19 and TRBJ1-1; 9 nucleotides agree with TRBD1. The CDR3 contains 16 residues. After removal of 4 bases from V and 5 bases from J, the junction contained 11 bases not matched to a gene. CDR1 and CDR2 from the germline V gene are LNHDA and SQIVND (reference sequence).

The chain couples TRBV29-1 to TRBJ1-6; 10 bases line up with TRBD1. J was trimmed by 9 bases and V by 5 bases; bases with no gene match: 7. Germline V gives CDR1 SQVTM, CDR2 ANQGSEA. The CDR3 is made up of 14 amino acids. The CDR3 nucleotides are TGCAGCGTTCTGCCGGGACAGGGGCTTTCACCCCTCCACTTT. It codes for CSVLPGQGLSPLHF.

This clonotype appeared a single time. The chain couples TRBV2 to TRBJ1-1; 11 bases line up with TRBD1. The V gene's germline CDR1 is SNHLY and CDR2 FYNNEI. Trimming at V came to 6 bases and at J to 4 bases, leaving 10 bases not matched to a gene. The CDR3 has 16 amino acids. The CDR3 here is CASRYATGTGGTEAFF. CDR3 nucleotide sequence: TGTGCCAGCAGATACGCAACCGGGACAGGGGGCACTGAAGCTTTCTTT.

The CDR3 protein is CASSLDGTDEKLFF. The CDR3 DNA is TGTGCCAGCAGCTTAGATGGGACAGATGAAAAACTGTTTTTT. The chain carries TRBV7-9 and TRBJ1-4, with 7 bases matching TRBD1. The CDR3 has 14 residues. V lost 1 base, J lost 6 bases, and 2 bases stayed unmatched. Germline V gives CDR1 SEHNR, CDR2 FQNEAQ (reference sequence).

A few counts support this clonotype. V and J are TRBV12-3 or TRBV12-4 and TRBJ2-2; 8 positions match TRBD1. The V gene end was trimmed by 6 bases and the J gene end by 1 base; junction bases not matched to a gene: 7. This CDR3 has 16 amino acids. This CDR3 is CASSSGGIWNTGELFF. In nucleotides, the CDR3 is TGTGCCAGCAGCTCAGGGGGCATATGGAACACCGGGGAGCTGTTTTTT.

This clonotype was observed at least ten times. This chain joins TRBV29-1 and TRBJ1-1; 7 bases fit TRBD1. This CDR3 contains 16 residues. Trimming at V came to 7 bases and at J to 3 bases, leaving 17 bases not matched to a gene. Germline lookup yields CDR1 SQVTM and CDR2 ANQGSEA. CDR3 sequence (DNA): TGCAGCGCCAGCGGAACGACAGGGCCAGCATACACTGAAGCTTTCTTT. This encodes CSASGTTGPAYTEAFF.

The CDR3, as DNA: TGCAGTGCTAACTCCTGGGGCTCTAGGGGCTACACCTTC. This sequence encodes CSANSWGSRGYTF. This chain links TRBV20-1 with TRBJ1-2; D is possibly TRBD1 (5 bases). Germline CDR1 is DFQATT and CDR2 is SNEGSKA (reference sequence). Between the trimmed V and J ends, which lost 4 bases and 8 bases, there was a span of 17 bases. This CDR3 has 13 residues.

There are a few counts of this clonotype. The chain combines TRBV2 with TRBJ1-5; no definite D call. The ends were cut back, 2 bases at V and 2 bases at J, with 13 bases in the middle. CDR3 length equals 16 residues. Germline V lookup: CDR1 SNHLY, CDR2 FYNNEI. The CDR3 DNA follows: TGTGCCAGCAGTGAACTTGGGCAGGCTGGCAATCAGCCCCAGCATTTT. Amino acid sequence: CASSELGQAGNQPQHF.

V and J are TRBV10-3 and TRBJ1-6; D gene uncertain. V lost 7 bases and J 14 bases, leaving 18 bases between the germline ends. Germline CDR1 and CDR2: ENHRY and SYGVKD. CDR3 length equals 13 residues. For the CDR3, the DNA is TGTGCCATCACCCCTTCCACTAGGCAGGCCCTCCACTTT. Translated: CAITPSTRQALHF.

The chain has TRBV9 and TRBJ2-7; D gene uncertain. The CDR3 runs 14 residues. V gave up 6 bases and J gave up 0 bases, with 13 bases separating them. Germline-derived CDR1 and CDR2 are SGDLS and YYNGEE. CDR3 bases: TGTGCCAGCACCGTGGGTAGGAGCTCCTACGAGCAGTACTTC. Encoded protein: CASTVGRSSYEQYF. Based on the CDR3 plus reference TRBV9 and TRBJ2-7, the full variable domain is DSGVTQTPKHLITATGQRVTLRCSPRSGDLSVYWYQQSLDQGLQFLIQYYNGEERAKGNILERFSAQQFPDLHSELNLSSLELGDSALYFCASTVGRSSYEQYFGPGTRLTVT.

As regards this clonotype: This may come from a read error, since a much larger clone is one base off. The chain is built from TRBV7-3 and TRBJ2-2, with D unclear. This CDR3 contains 11 residues. The V end was cut by 5 bases, the J end by 7 bases, with 5 bases between. Germline lookup yields CDR1 SGHTA and CDR2 FQGTGA. CDR3 in amino acids: CASSLDGELFF. The CDR3 DNA reads TGTGCCAGCAGCCTCGACGGGGAGCTGTTTTTT. Using reference TRBV7-3 and TRBJ2-2 for the parts outside the CDR3, the full variable domain is GAGVSQTPSNKVTEKGKYVELRCDPISGHTALYWYRQSLGQGPEFLIYFQGTGAADDSGLPNDRFFAVRPEGSVSTLKIQRTERGDSAVYLCASSLDGELFFGEGSRLTVL.

The chain joins TRBV10-3 to TRBJ2-6; D gene ambiguous. V gave up 4 bases and J gave up 2 bases, with 9 bases separating them. The CDR3 has 15 amino acids. The germline gives CDR1 ENHRY, CDR2 SYGVKD. The CDR3 region is CAISADGAGANVLTF. The CDR3, as DNA: TGTGCCATCAGTGCGGACGGAGCTGGGGCCAACGTCCTGACTTTC.

This clonotype occurred many times. V gene TRBV2 combines with J gene TRBJ1-6; unclear D gene. This CDR3 region has 11 residues. The V end lost 5 bases, the J end lost 12 bases, and 8 bases lay between the germline ends. Germline loops: CDR1 SNHLY, CDR2 FYNNEI. CDR3 DNA: TGTGCCAGCAGTCGGGATAAACCCCTCCACTTT. Encoded protein: CASSRDKPLHF.

Many counts were recorded for this clonotype. The chain recombines TRBV7-2 with TRBJ2-5; 10 bases fit TRBD2. J was trimmed by 5 bases and V by 6 bases; bases with no gene match: 6. The CDR3 runs 14 residues. Per the germline V gene, CDR1 is SGHTA and CDR2 is FQGNSA. The CDR3 DNA reads as TGTGCCAGCAGGAAACTAGCGGGAAAGGAGACCCAGTACTTC. This gives the protein CASRKLAGKETQYF.

This chain joins TRBV12-1 and TRBJ2-7; the table assigns TRBD2, which was not confirmed against the DNA. TRBV12-1 is described as a pseudogene. The CDR3 totals 17 residues. CDR3 DNA sequence: TGTGCCAGCAGCTTTTCCTCGGGACTAGCGGTCTCCTACGAGCAGTACTTC. Translating gives CASSFSSGLAVSYEQYF.

This chain connects TRBV25-1 to TRBJ2-3, with 11 bases identical to TRBD2. The CDR3 is 18 residues long. Germline V lookup: CDR1 MGHDK, CDR2 SYGVNS. V lost 1 base to trimming and J lost 2 bases; unmatched junction nucleotides: 8. The DNA for the CDR3 is TGTGCCAGCAGTGAATTTTTAGCGGGAGGGTCAGACACAGATACGCAGTATTTT. It translates to CASSEFLAGGSDTDTQYF.

This clonotype was seen a handful of times. The rearrangement uses TRBV19 and TRBJ1-5; no clear D. The germline V gene encodes CDR1 LNHDA and CDR2 SQIVND (reference sequence). This CDR3 contains 14 residues. Trimming cost V 9 bases and J 1 base, with 13 bases left between them. CDR3 sequence (DNA): TGTGCCAGCTTTGGACTGGCGAGCAATCAGCCCCAGCATTTT. It yields the protein CASFGLASNQPQHF.